A single sample gave rise to the 27 T cell receptor beta chains below, sequenced in a study of tumor-infiltrating lymphocytes in primary liver carcinoma. Starting material of approximately 500 ng total RNA yielded TCR beta cDNA via a constant-region primer. Amplification in three nested multiplex PCR rounds with slightly modified ARM-PCR gave rise to TCR beta libraries. It was with TRBV1-TRBV30 forward primers and a C-beta reverse primer that the first two PCR rounds were run, at roughly 9 cycles each. MiXCR, applied by TCRdb to the multiplex PCR reads, yields one record per CDR3 protein. The sample comprises over 25,000 distinct CDR3 sequences, around three quarters of which are singletons, and under 55% rests with the top ten. Taking roughly 20-32 mg of unsorted bulk tissue, the authors co-extracted RNA and DNA. Specimen: liver tumor tissue from sampling region 3. Subset: tumor region T3, left-lateral pole. Receptors originate from a man between 40 and 49 years old with primary liver carcinoma and hepatitis B virus infection.

This clonotype was found once. A junction boundary mismatches the germline segment, possibly from a read error. The chain joins TRBV10-3 to TRBJ2-7; 12 bases match TRBD2. The CDR3 runs to 16 residues. Germline CDR1 reads ENHRY; CDR2 reads SYGVKD. The CDR3 coding sequence is TGTGCTATCAGTGCTTCTAGCGGGAGGGAGGTCAACGAGCAGTACTTC. Residues: CAISASSGREVNEQYF.

This clonotype was counted many times. The V call is TRBV14, the J call TRBJ2-7; 8 bases are a match to TRBD2. The CDR3 is 16 residues long. After removal of 4 bases from V and 6 bases from J, the junction contained 14 bases not matched to a gene. Germline CDR1 is SGHDN and CDR2 is FVKESK. CDR3 in amino acids: CASSPYSGRAWGEQYF. The CDR3 nucleotides are TGTGCCAGCAGCCCCTACTCCGGGAGGGCCTGGGGCGAGCAGTACTTC.

The chain carries TRBV19 and TRBJ1-3; D gene ambiguous. Trimming stripped 10 bases from V and 0 bases from J, with 10 bases between. Looked up from germline, CDR1 is LNHDA and CDR2 is SQIVND (reference sequence). The CDR3 spans 13 residues. CDR3: CATLSFSGNTIYF. The CDR3, as DNA: TGTGCCACGCTCTCGTTCTCTGGAAACACCATATATTTT.

For this clonotype: Compared with germline, one end of the junction differs, possibly owing to a read error. The chain is built from TRBV12-3 or TRBV12-4 and TRBJ2-7, with D perhaps matching TRBD1 (6 bases). The CDR3 consists of 15 residues. Here the CDR3 reads CASSLGLGANYEQYF. The CDR3 DNA reads TGTGCTAGCAGTTTAGGACTGGGGGCCAACTACGAACAGTACTTC.

Remarks on this clonotype: No conserved phenylalanine or tryptophan is present at the end of the CDR3, so a read error is the likely explanation. The J gene is TRBJ2-7, the V gene TRBV28; D is perhaps TRBD1 or TRBD2 (6 bases each). The CDR3 runs 15 residues. CDR1 MDHEN and CDR2 SYDVKM come from the germline V gene. V lost 6 bases, J lost 2 bases, and 17 bases lay in between. The CDR3 here is CASSGGGQGTYEQYL. The CDR3 bases are TGTGCCAGCAGCGGAGGGGGGCAGGGGACCTACGAGCAGTACTTA.

Notes on this clonotype: The junction departs from germline at one end; a sequencing error may be responsible. The rearrangement uses TRBV6-5 and TRBJ2-2; TRBD2 agrees at 12 bases. The CDR3 loop spans 15 amino acids. Germline CDR1 is MNHEY and CDR2 is SVGAGI. The CDR3 region is CASRATSGSLMELSF. The CDR3 DNA is TGTGCCAGCAGGGCGACTAGCGGGAGTCTTATGGAGCTGTCTTTT.

On this clonotype itself: The conserved phenylalanine or tryptophan normally closing the CDR3 is absent here, so this likely arose from a read error. Because the CDR3's place on the DNA is in doubt, the DNA is left out and the CDR3 is given as listed by TCRdb. The rearrangement uses TRBV11-2 and TRBJ2-2; the table assigns TRBD2, which was not confirmed against the DNA. Germline V gene lookup returns CDR1 SGHAT and CDR2 FQNNGV. The CDR3 contains 17 residues when both ends are counted. CDR3 sequence reads: CASSSALGGANTGELFA.

On this clonotype: Since the CDR3 does not end with the conserved phenylalanine or tryptophan, this likely comes from a read error. The gene calls are TRBV28 and TRBJ1-1; D gene uncertain. Trimming stripped 5 bases from V and 6 bases from J, with 16 bases between. Germline V gene data show CDR1 as MDHEN and CDR2 as SYDVKM. The CDR3 consists of 14 residues. CDR3 region: CASSPPLAQAEAFI. The CDR3 bases are TGTGCCAGCAGTCCACCGTTAGCGCAGGCTGAAGCTTTCATT.

The chain links TRBV6-2 or TRBV6-3 to TRBJ2-1; 7 nucleotides align to TRBD2. The CDR3 is 17 residues long. Germline V gives CDR1 MNHEY, CDR2 SVGEGT. The CDR3 DNA reads as TGTGTCAGTAGTTTGGTGGCTAGCGGAACCCTTAAAAATAAGCAGTTCTTC. Amino acids: CVSSLVASGTLKNKQFF.

As regards this clonotype: The junction and the germline gene differ at one end; a read error may be behind it. The V and J genes are TRBV5-4 and TRBJ2-1; D might be TRBD2 (7 bases). The CDR3 is made up of 18 amino acids. CDR1 is SGHNT, CDR2 YYREEE, per germline (reference sequence). The CDR3 sequence is CASSLGGAALSSYNERLF. The CDR3 DNA reads as TGTGCCAGCAGCTTAGGGGGGGCGGCCCTGAGCTCCTACAATGAGCGGCTCTTC. The whole variable domain, remainder taken from reference TRBV5-4 and TRBJ2-1, is ETGVTQSPTHLIKTRGQQVTLRCSSQSGHNTVSWYQQALGQGPQFIFQYYREEENGRGNFPPRFSGLQFPNYSSELNVNALELDDSALYLCASSLGGAALSSYNERLFGPGTRLTVL.

This clonotype was counted many times. A much bigger clone sits one base away, suggesting this may be a read error. DNA of the CDR3: TGCGCCAGCAGTGGGCCAGATACGCAGTATTTT. Translated: CASSGPDTQYF. The chain couples TRBV10-2 to TRBJ2-3; no reliable D call. Per germline, CDR1 WSHSY and CDR2 SAAADI. The V end lost 4 bases, the J end lost 4 bases, and 3 bases lay between the germline ends. The CDR3 sequence is 11 residues long.

As regards this clonotype: At one end, the junction sequence differs from germline, possibly due to a read error. The rearrangement uses TRBV7-9 and TRBJ2-2; no clear D gene. CDR3 size: 13 residues. Germline V gene lookup returns CDR1 SEHNR and CDR2 FQNEAQ (reference sequence). Here the CDR3 DNA reads TGTGCCATCAGCTCCGAGAACACCGGGGAGCTGTTTTTT. Its protein is CAISSENTGELFF.

Regarding this clonotype: Likely a read error: the CDR3 ends without its conserved phenylalanine or tryptophan. The chain recombines TRBV11-2 with TRBJ2-5, with 8 bases lining up with TRBD2. The germline V gene has CDR1 SGHAT and CDR2 FQNNGV. The ends lost 9 bases at V and 5 bases at J; junction bases unmatched: 17. The CDR3 has 16 amino acids. The CDR3 protein is CASNQTPGGGKETQYY. CDR3 coding DNA: TGTGCCAGTAACCAAACTCCTGGCGGGGGGAAGGAGACCCAGTACTAC.

Details on this clonotype: A read error may produce the germline difference seen at one junction end. J is TRBJ1-1 and V is TRBV28; 7 nucleotides line up with TRBD1. CDR3 length: 15 residues. CDR1 is MDHEN and CDR2 is SYDVKM in the germline V gene. CDR3 in amino acids: CASSTRRGQFTEAFF. CDR3 nucleotides: TGTGCCAGCAGTACCCGGAGGGGGCAGTTTACTGAAGCCTTCTTT.

The genes are TRBV5-5 and TRBJ1-1; maybe TRBD1 (6 bases). In germline, CDR1 is SGHKS, CDR2 YYEKEE (reference sequence). V was clipped by 2 bases and J by 7 bases, with 12 bases between them. CDR3 length equals 13 residues. The CDR3 DNA follows: TGTGCCAGCAGCTTAGGCAGGGGCATTGAAGCTTTCTTT. Its protein product is CASSLGRGIEAFF.

On this clonotype: Relative to the germline gene, one junction end is altered; a read error may explain this. The chain recombines TRBV10-1 with TRBJ2-2; no reliable D call. The germline V gene has CDR1 WNHNN and CDR2 SYGVQD (reference sequence). The CDR3 contains 12 residues. CDR3 sequence reads: CTSPPNTGELFF. The CDR3 DNA sequence: TGCACCAGCCCTCCAAACACCGGGGAGCTGTTTTTT.

The rearrangement links TRBV24-1 to TRBJ2-1; D is possibly TRBD1 (6 bases). Trimming took 2 bases from V and 8 from J, leaving 18 bases between them. Germline CDR1 and CDR2: KGHDR and SFDVKD. The CDR3 runs 16 residues. The CDR3 protein is CATSDSPGTSYDEQFF. CDR3 DNA: TGTGCCACCAGTGATTCCCCCGGGACAAGTTACGATGAGCAGTTCTTC.

This clonotype was seen a few times. The chain couples TRBV5-1 to TRBJ2-7, with 8 nucleotides matching TRBD2. The germline V gene encodes CDR1 SGHRS and CDR2 YFSETQ. Unmatched junction bases numbered 11, after V lost 0 bases and J lost 9 bases. The CDR3 is 15 residues long. CDR3 sequence reads: CASSLETGGRDGQYF. The DNA of the CDR3 is TGCGCCAGCAGCTTGGAGACGGGAGGGAGGGACGGGCAGTACTTC.

V gene TRBV4-2 combines with J gene TRBJ1-1; D might be TRBD1 (6 bases). Trimming took off 1 base at V and 5 bases at J, with 20 bases between the two ends. There are 17 residues in the CDR3. Per the germline V gene, CDR1 is LGHNA and CDR2 is YNFKEQ. For the CDR3, the DNA is TGTGCCAGCAGCCAAGGATACGAACAGGGTTTTTGGACTGAAGCTTTCTTT. Amino acids: CASSQGYEQGFWTEAFF.

This clonotype was seen only a few times. At one end the junction does not follow the germline gene, possibly because of a read error. The rearrangement joins TRBV11-2 to TRBJ1-4; D gene ambiguous. Germline V gives CDR1 SGHAT, CDR2 FQNNGV. The length of the CDR3 is 16 residues. CDR3 nucleotide sequence: TGTACCAGCAGCAAGACTCCTGGAGGAACAAATGAGAAACTGTTTTTT. It yields the protein CTSSKTPGGTNEKLFF.

With regard to this clonotype: This may stem from a read error, because a much larger clone lies one nucleotide away. This sequence joins TRBV10-3 and TRBJ1-1, with D unresolved. Trimming cost V 6 bases and J 7 bases, with 15 bases left between them. The CDR3 is 13 residues long. The germline CDR1 and CDR2 sequences are ENHRY and SYGVKD. DNA of the CDR3: TGTGCCATCAGGCAGAGATTTAGCATTGAAGCTTTCTTT. It translates to CAIRQRFSIEAFF.

This clonotype was seen at least ten times. The rearrangement uses TRBV7-9 and TRBJ2-4; 8 bases are a match to TRBD2. This CDR3 spans 16 amino acids. The trim removed 5 bases at V and 0 bases at J, leaving 6 bases unmatched. From germline, CDR1 is SEHNR and CDR2 FQNEAQ (reference sequence). CDR3 loop: CASSPTSGVAKNIQYF. Here the CDR3 DNA reads TGTGCCAGCAGCCCTACTAGCGGTGTAGCCAAAAACATTCAGTACTTC.

This clonotype has only a few counts. A read error may produce the germline difference seen at one junction end. The chain carries TRBV6-5 and TRBJ2-3; 8 bases are a match to TRBD1. The CDR3 sequence is 15 residues long. Per the germline V gene, CDR1 is MNHEY and CDR2 is SVGAGI. The CDR3 coding sequence is TGCGCCAACAGTAGACAGGGGCGGAGCACAGATACGCAGTATTTT. Translating it yields CANSRQGRSTDTQYF.

Regarding this clonotype: A read error may produce the germline difference seen at one junction end. This chain connects TRBV11-3 to TRBJ2-7; 11 nucleotides align to TRBD2. Germline-derived CDR1 and CDR2 are SGHNT and YENEEA. The CDR3 spans 16 residues. In DNA, the CDR3 is TGTGCCAGCAGCGGGGGGGGACTAGCGGAATTCTACGAGCAGTGTTTC. Its protein product is CASSGGGLAEFYEQCF.

As regards this clonotype: One end of the junction varies from germline; a read error may be responsible. J is TRBJ2-2 and V is TRBV5-1; weak D call: TRBD2 (5 bases). This CDR3 has 14 residues. Germline V CDR1 and CDR2: SGHRS, YFSETQ. The CDR3 DNA reads TGTGCCAGCGGCTTGGCCGAGGTTACCGGGGAGCTGTTTTTT. Translated, it gives CASGLAEVTGELFF.

On this clonotype itself: A much larger clonotype is one base distant, so this may be a read error. The CDR3 region is CASSLVVDYSRSEQFF. The CDR3 DNA reads TGTGCCAGCAGCTTAGTAGTGGACTACTCGAGAAGTGAGCAGTTCTTC. The chain joins TRBV7-6 to TRBJ2-1, with D possibly TRBD2 on 6 matching bases. Per the germline V gene, CDR1 is SGHVS and CDR2 is FNYEAQ. This CDR3 is 16 amino acids long. Trimming pared 1 base from V and 9 bases from J, leaving 19 bases between.

About this clonotype itself: At one end the junction does not follow the germline gene, possibly because of a read error. J is TRBJ2-1 and V is TRBV6-5; tentatively, D is TRBD2 (5 bases). CDR1 and CDR2 from the germline V gene are MNHEY and SVGAGI. The CDR3 runs to 15 residues. The CDR3 protein is CASSYGSNYNNGQFF. DNA of the CDR3: TGTGCCAGCAGTTACGGGAGCAACTATAACAATGGGCAGTTCTTC.